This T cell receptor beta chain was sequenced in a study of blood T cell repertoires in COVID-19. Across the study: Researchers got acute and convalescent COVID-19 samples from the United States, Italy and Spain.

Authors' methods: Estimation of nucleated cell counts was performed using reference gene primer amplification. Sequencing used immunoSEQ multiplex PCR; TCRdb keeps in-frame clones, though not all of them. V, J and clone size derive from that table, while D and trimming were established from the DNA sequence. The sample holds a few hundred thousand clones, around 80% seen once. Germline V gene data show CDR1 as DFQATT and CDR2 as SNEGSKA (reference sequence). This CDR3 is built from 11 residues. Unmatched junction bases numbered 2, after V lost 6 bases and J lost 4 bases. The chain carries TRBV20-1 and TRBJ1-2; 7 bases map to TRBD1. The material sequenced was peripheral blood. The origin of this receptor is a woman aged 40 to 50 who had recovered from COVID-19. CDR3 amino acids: CSADRSYGYTF. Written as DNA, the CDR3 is TGCAGTGCGGACAGGTCCTATGGCTACACCTTC.